The present T cell receptor beta chain was sequenced within a study of chemoradiotherapy in HPV16-positive cancers. The protocol was immunoSEQ multiplex PCR, while the TCRdb copy is restricted to in-frame clones and leaves out a portion. In the table there are 6,000 to 9,000 clones, around 79% of which are singletons. Trimming cost V 5 bases and J 5 bases; bases outside gene matches: 12. The CDR3 runs 16 residues. Germline V gene sequence: CDR1 MDHEN, CDR2 SYDVKM. The rearrangement uses TRBV28 and TRBJ1-1; 9 nucleotides agree with TRBD1. This TCR was recovered from a human donor with HPV-associated anogenital cancer. Sampling was done from a patient who underwent chemoradiotherapy. CDR3: CASSTSWGQGGTEAFF. The DNA of the CDR3 is TGTGCCAGCAGTACGTCTTGGGGACAGGGAGGAACTGAAGCTTTCTTT. Using reference TRBV28 and TRBJ1-1 for the parts outside the CDR3, the full variable domain is DVKVTQSSRYLVKRTGEKVFLECVQDMDHENMFWYRQDPGLGLRLIYFSYDVKMKEKGDIPEGYSVSREKKERFSLILESASTNQTSMYLCASSTSWGQGGTEAFFGQGTRLTVV.